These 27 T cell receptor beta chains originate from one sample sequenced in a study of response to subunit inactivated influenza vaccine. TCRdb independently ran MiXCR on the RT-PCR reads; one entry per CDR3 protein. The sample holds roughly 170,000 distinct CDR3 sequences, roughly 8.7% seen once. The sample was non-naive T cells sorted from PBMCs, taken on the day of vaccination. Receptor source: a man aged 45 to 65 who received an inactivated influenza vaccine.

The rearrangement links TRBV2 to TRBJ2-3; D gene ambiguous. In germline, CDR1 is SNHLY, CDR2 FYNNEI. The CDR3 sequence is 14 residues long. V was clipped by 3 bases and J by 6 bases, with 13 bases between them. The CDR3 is CASSDFPRSDTQYF. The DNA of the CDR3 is TGTGCCAGCAGTGATTTTCCCAGGAGCGATACGCAGTATTTT.

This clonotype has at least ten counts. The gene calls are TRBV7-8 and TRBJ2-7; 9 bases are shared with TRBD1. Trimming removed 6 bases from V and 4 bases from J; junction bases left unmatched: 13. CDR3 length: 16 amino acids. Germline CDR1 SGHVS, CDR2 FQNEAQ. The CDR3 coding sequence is TGTGCCAGCAGTTCAACAGGGGGCTTCAGAATGTACGAGCAGTACTTC. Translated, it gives CASSSTGGFRMYEQYF. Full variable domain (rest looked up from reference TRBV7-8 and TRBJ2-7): GAGVSQSPRYKVAKRGQDVALRCDPISGHVSLFWYQQALGQGPEFLTYFQNEAQLDKSGLPSDRFFAERPEGSVSTLKIQRTQQEDSAVYLCASSSTGGFRMYEQYFGPGTRLTVT.

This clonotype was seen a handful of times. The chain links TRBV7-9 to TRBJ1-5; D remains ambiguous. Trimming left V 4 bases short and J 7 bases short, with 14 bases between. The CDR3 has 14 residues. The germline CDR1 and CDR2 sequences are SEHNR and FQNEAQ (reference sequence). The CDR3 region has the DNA TGTGCCAGCAGCTCGGGGAGGGATATGCAGCCCCAGCATTTT. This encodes CASSSGRDMQPQHF.

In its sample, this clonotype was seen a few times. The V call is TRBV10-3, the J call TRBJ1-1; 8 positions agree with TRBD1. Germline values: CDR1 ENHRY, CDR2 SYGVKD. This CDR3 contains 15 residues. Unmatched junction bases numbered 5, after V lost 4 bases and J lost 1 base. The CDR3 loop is CAISAAGTGNTEAFF. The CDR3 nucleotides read TGTGCCATCAGTGCCGCCGGGACAGGGAACACTGAAGCTTTCTTT.

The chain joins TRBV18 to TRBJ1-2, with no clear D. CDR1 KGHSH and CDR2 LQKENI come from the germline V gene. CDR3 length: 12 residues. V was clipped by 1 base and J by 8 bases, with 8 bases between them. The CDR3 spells CASSPQDVGYTF. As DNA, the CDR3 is TGTGCCAGCTCACCACAGGATGTGGGCTACACCTTC.

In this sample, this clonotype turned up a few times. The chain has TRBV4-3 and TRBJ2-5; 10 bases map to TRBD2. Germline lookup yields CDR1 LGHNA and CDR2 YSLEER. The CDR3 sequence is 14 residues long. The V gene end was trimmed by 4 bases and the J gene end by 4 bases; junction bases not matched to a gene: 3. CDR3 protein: CASSPRLAGETQYF. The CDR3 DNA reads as TGCGCCAGCAGCCCCCGACTAGCGGGAGAGACCCAGTACTTC.

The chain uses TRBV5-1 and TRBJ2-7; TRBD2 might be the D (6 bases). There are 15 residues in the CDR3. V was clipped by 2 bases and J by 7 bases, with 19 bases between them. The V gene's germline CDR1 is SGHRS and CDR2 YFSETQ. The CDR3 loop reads CASSLGPGTAGEQYF. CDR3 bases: TGCGCCAGCAGCTTAGGACCCGGGACCGCGGGAGAGCAGTACTTC.

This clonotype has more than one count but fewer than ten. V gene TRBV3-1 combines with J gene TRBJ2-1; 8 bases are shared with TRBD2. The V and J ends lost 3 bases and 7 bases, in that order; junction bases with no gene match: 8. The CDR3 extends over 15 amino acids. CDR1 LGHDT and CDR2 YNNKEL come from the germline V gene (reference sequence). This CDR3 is CASSHPAGVVNEQFF. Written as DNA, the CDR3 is TGTGCCAGCAGCCATCCAGCGGGAGTGGTTAATGAGCAGTTCTTC.

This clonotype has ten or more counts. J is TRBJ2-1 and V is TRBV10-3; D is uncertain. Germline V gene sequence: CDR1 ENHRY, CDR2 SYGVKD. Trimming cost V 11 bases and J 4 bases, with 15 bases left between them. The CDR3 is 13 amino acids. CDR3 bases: TGTGCCCACGGTGGTGTCCTTTACAATGAGCAGTTCTTC. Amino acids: CAHGGVLYNEQFF.

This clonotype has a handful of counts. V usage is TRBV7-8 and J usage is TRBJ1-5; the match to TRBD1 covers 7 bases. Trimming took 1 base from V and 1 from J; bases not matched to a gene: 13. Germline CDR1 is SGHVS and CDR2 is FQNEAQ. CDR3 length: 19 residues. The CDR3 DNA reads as TGTGCCAGCAGCTTAGGATTTACGGGGCCGACAGGGAGCAATCAGCCCCAGCATTTT. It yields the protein CASSLGFTGPTGSNQPQHF.

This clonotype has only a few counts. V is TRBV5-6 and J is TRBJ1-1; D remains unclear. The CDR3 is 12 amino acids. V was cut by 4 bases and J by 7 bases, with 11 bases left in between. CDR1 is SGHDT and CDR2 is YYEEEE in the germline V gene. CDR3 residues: CASSPTRGEAFF. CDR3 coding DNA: TGTGCCAGCAGCCCCACTCGGGGTGAAGCTTTCTTT.

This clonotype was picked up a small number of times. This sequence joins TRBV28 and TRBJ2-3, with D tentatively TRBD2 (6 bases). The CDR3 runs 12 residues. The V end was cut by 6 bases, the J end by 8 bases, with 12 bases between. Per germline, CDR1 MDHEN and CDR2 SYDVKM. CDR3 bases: TGTGCCAGCAGGTTGATCGGGGGTACGCAGTATTTT. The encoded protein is CASRLIGGTQYF.

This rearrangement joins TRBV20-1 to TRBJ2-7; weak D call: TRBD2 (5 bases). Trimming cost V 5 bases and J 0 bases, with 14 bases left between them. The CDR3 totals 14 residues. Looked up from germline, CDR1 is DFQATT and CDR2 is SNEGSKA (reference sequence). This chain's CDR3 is CSARQAALSYEQYF. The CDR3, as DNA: TGCAGTGCTCGGCAAGCGGCCCTCTCCTACGAGCAGTACTTC.

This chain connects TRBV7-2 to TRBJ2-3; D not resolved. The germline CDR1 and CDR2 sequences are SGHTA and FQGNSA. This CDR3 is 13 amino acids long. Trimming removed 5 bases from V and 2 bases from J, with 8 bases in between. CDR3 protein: CASSPAYTDTQYF. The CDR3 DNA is TGTGCCAGCAGCCCGGCTTACACAGATACGCAGTATTTT. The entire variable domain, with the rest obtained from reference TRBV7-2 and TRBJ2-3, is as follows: GAGVSQSPSNKVTEKGKDVELRCDPISGHTALYWYRQSLGQGLEFLIYFQGNSAPDKSGLPSDRFSAERTGGSVSTLTIQRTQQEDSAVYLCASSPAYTDTQYFGPGTRLTVL.

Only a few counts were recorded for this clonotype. CDR3 amino acids: CASASRSRIVTYEQYF. CDR3 nucleotides: TGTGCCAGCGCGTCAAGATCGAGGATTGTTACCTACGAGCAGTACTTC. The chain uses TRBV6-2 or TRBV6-3 and TRBJ2-7; D remains ambiguous. The CDR3 has 16 residues. Trimming took off 8 bases at V and 2 bases at J, with 22 bases between the two ends. Germline CDR1 reads MNHEY; CDR2 reads SVGEGT.

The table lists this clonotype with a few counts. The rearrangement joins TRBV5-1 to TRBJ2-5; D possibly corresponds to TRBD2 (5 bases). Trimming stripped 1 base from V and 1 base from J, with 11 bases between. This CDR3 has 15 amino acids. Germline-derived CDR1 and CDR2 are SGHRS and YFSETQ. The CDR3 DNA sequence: TGCGCCAGCAGCTTGACCCAAGCGGCCCAAGAGACCCAGTACTTC. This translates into CASSLTQAAQETQYF.

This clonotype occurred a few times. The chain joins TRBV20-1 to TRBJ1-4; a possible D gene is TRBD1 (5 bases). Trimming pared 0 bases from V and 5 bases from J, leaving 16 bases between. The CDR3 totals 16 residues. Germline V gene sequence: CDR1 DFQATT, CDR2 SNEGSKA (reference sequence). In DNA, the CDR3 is TGCAGTGCTAGAGATTTACCGGGACGATCGAATGAAAAACTGTTTTTT. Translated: CSARDLPGRSNEKLFF.

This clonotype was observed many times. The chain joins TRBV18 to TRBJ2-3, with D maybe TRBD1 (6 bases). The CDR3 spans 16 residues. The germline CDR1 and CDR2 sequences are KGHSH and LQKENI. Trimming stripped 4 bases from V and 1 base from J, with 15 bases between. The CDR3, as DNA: TGTGCCAGCTCACGTACAGGGTCAGGTGGCACAGATACGCAGTATTTT. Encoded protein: CASSRTGSGGTDTQYF.

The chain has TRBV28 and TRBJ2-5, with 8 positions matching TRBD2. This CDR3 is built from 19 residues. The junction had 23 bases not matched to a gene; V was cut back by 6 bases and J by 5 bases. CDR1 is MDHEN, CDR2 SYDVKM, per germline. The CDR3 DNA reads TGTGCCAGCAGCCCTCTGGGAATACCGGGAGGGATCTTGGGGGAGACCCAGTACTTC. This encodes CASSPLGIPGGILGETQYF.

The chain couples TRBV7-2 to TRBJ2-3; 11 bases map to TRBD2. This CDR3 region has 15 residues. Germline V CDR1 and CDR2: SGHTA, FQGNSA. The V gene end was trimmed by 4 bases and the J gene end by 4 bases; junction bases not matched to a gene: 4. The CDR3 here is CASSWTSGLSDTQYF. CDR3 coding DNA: TGTGCCAGCAGCTGGACTAGCGGGTTGTCAGATACGCAGTATTTT.

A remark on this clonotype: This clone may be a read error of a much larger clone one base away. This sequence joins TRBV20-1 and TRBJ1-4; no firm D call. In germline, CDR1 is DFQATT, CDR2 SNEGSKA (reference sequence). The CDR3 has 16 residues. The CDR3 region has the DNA TGCTGTGCTAGAGAGGGCGGCGTATCGTTTCGTGAAAAACTGTTTTTT. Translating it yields CCAREGGVSFREKLFF.

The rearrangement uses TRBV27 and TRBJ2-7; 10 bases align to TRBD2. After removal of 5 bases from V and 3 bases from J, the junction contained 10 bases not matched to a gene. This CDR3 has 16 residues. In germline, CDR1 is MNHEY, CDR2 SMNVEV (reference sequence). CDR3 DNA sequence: TGTGCCAGCAGTCCCACTGGTAGCGGGAGGTTCTACGAGCAGTACTTC. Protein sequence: CASSPTGSGRFYEQYF.

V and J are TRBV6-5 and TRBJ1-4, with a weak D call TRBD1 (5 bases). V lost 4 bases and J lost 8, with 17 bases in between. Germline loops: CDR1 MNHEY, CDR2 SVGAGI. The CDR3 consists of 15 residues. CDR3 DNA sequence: TGTGCCAGCAGTTTAGCGTCGGGACTGACGGAAAAACTGTTTTTT. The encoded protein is CASSLASGLTEKLFF.

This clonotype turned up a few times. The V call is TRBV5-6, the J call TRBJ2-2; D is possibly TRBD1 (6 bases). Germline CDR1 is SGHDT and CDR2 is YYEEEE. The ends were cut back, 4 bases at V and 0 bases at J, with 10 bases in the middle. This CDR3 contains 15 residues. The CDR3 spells CASSVDRSNTGELFF. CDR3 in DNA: TGTGCCAGCAGCGTTGACAGGTCGAACACCGGGGAGCTGTTTTTT.

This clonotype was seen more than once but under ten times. CDR3 sequence (DNA): TGTGCCAGCAGTTACGGCGGGACTAGCGGCAACACAGATACGCAGTATTTT. Its protein is CASSYGGTSGNTDTQYF. This chain joins TRBV6-2 or TRBV6-3 and TRBJ2-3; 11 bases fit TRBD2. The CDR3 is 17 amino acids. Germline V lookup: CDR1 MNHEY, CDR2 SVGEGT. V trimming: 2 bases; J trimming: 2 bases; junction bases outside the gene matches: 6.

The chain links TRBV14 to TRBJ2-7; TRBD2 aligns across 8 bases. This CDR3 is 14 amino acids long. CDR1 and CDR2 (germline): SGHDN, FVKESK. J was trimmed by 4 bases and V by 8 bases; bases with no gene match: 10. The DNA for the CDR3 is TGTGCCAGCGCAAATAGCGGGGACACTTACGAGCAGTACTTC. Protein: CASANSGDTYEQYF.

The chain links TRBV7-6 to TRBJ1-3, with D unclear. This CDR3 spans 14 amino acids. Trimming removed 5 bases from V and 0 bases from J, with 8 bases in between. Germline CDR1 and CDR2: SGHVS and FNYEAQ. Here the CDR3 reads CASSLHGSGNTIYF. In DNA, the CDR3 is TGTGCCAGCAGCCTCCATGGCTCTGGAAACACCATATATTTT.